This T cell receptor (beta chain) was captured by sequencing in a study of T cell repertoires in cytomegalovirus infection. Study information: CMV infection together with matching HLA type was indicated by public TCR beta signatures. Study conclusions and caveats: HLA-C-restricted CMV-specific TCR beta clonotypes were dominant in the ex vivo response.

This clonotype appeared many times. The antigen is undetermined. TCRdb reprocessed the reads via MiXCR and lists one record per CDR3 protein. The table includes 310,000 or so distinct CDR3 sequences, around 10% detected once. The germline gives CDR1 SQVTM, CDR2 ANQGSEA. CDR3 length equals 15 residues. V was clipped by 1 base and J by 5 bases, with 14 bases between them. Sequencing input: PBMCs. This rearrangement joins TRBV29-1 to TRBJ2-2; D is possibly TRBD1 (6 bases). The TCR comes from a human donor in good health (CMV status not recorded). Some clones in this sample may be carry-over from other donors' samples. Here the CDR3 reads CSVEVPGVRTGELFF. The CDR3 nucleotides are TGCAGCGTTGAAGTCCCAGGGGTGCGAACCGGGGAGCTGTTTTTT.